This T cell receptor (beta chain) appears in the sequencing data of a study of spatial heterogeneity in lung cancer. Study in general: Sequenced were any available follow-up PBMC samples, which had been obtained a median of approximately two years after resection.

TCRdb reanalysed the 5' RACE reads using MiXCR and keeps one entry per CDR3 protein. Among fewer than 55,000 distinct CDR3 sequences, about 7.4% were seen once, and the ten largest hold roughly 37%. As for time point: blood at routine non-recurrence follow-up after resection. Unsorted whole RNA of tumor, nontumor lung or frozen PBMC was sequenced. The germline V gene encodes CDR1 SGHTA and CDR2 FQGNSA. The CDR3 runs to 15 residues. Trimming pared 5 bases from V and 3 bases from J, leaving 15 bases between. This clonotype was recorded at least ten times. This TCR derives from a female donor with early-stage non-small cell lung cancer. This specimen consisted of PBMCs, obtained at follow-up. V is TRBV7-2 and J is TRBJ2-3; D is uncertain. CDR3 nucleotides: TGTGCCAGCAGCCTAAAAACCGCCTTTACAGATACGCAGTATTTT. Translated: CASSLKTAFTDTQYF. The variable domain in full, completed from reference TRBV7-2 and TRBJ2-3, reads GAGVSQSPSNKVTEKGKDVELRCDPISGHTALYWYRQSLGQGLEFLIYFQGNSAPDKSGLPSDRFSAERTGGSVSTLTIQRTQQEDSAVYLCASSLKTAFTDTQYFGPGTRLTVL.